This T cell receptor (beta chain) was obtained from a study of early T cells in non-severe SARS-CoV-2 infection. For the study at large: Sequenced bulk RNA came from whole blood that was unsorted, and chains were unpaired.

Individual cDNA molecules received unique molecular identifiers. TCRdb itself ran the 5' RACE reads through MiXCR, one entry per CDR3 protein. The table includes approximately 31,000 distinct CDR3 sequences, roughly 5.9% detected once. Germline assignment: CDR1 MNHEY and CDR2 SVGAGI. The ends lost 6 bases at V and 7 bases at J; junction bases unmatched: 13. The CDR3 covers 16 residues. General study results and limits: Missing private and CD4 specificities, VDJdb matching favored anti-spike CD8 responses.

This clonotype was counted only a few times. Its antigen is not identified. Material for sequencing was whole blood. The genes are TRBV6-5 and TRBJ2-1, with TRBD1 identical over 9 bases. This clonotype was sampled from an adult who was a healthcare worker with PCR-confirmed SARS-CoV-2 infection or an uninfected control (not recorded which). The CDR3 DNA is TGTGCCAGCAGGTCCGCCTTGGACAGGGGAGCGAATGAGCAGTTCTTC. Amino acid sequence: CASRSALDRGANEQFF.